This paragraph covers one TCR beta chain sequence. It has no known antigen specificity. Each CD8+ T cell subset was flow-sorted in triplicate, with about 320,000 cells per subset placed directly into RLT lysis buffer. To exclude memory contaminants, naive CD8+ T cells were stringently defined as CD45RO-CCR7+CD27+CD95-. Peripheral blood mononuclear cells were isolated from buffy coats using standard density gradient centrifugation. Naive CXCR3-negative and CXCR3-positive CD8+ T cells were flow-sorted using a FACSAria III. Total RNA was extracted from sorted cells using an RNeasy Mini Kit. This sample is part of a study of CXCR3-negative and CXCR3-positive naive CD8 T cells (dated by TCRdb to the late 2010s). Background on the whole study: In total, about 135 million TRB reads were obtained, corresponding to roughly 1.5 +/- 0.3 million reads per library. The diversity and physicochemical repertoire analyses included 11 donors pooled from two independent experiments. The TRBV-TRBJ cluster analysis covered naive subsets from several donors and memory cells from 3 donors. The paper's findings and limits, for the study overall: Compared with CXCR3-negative naive cells, CXCR3-positive naive cells had TRB CDR3s with higher hydrophobicity (lower Kidera factor 4), lower energy, and higher strength and volume indices. Because surface CD5, which is linked to self-reactivity in mice, was comparable between the naive subsets, TCR interaction strength was also inferred from TRB CDR3 physicochemical properties. Freshly isolated PBMCs were used for most assays because CXCR3 expression went down partially after cryopreservation. Naive CXCR3-negative and CXCR3-positive cells from the same donor showed similar TRBV-TRBJ usage, whereas memory cells showed distinct patterns. Both naive subsets had comparably high repertoire diversity, while memory CD8+ T cells had much lower repertoire diversity.

From its cysteine to its phenylalanine, the CDR3 spans 13 amino acids. No DNA sequence was recorded. CDR1 and CDR2 were assigned from the germline V gene (reference sequence) as MNHEY and SMNVEV. Data came from a NextSeq 550. The Human TCR Profiling Kit (MiLaboratory) was used to make UMI-labeled 5' RACE TRB cDNA libraries. cDNA synthesis used the entire amount of extracted RNA, and PCR amplification then used the entire amount of cDNA produced. Libraries were prepared in parallel using an identical number of PCR cycles. The source study handled its data this way. With a minimum of two reads required per UMI, MIGEC and MiXCR pulled out about 49,000 +/- 11,000 unique UMI-labeled TRB cDNA molecules from each library. On average, each library contained approximately 40,000 +/- 10,000 functional in-frame TRB CDR3 nucleotide clonotypes without stop codons. Diversity metrics, including normalized Shannon-Wiener and Chao1, were computed in VDJtools after downsampling to 5000 UMI-labeled TRB molecules per sample. VDJtools computed clonotype-size-weighted physicochemical properties of the central five CDR3 residues: interaction energy, strength, volume and Kidera factor 4. The reads, reprocessed by TCRdb, yield one row per CDR3 protein sequence and no DNA. The V and J calls follow TCRdb's processing rather than the paper's. This sample's clone table shows about 130,000 distinct CDR3 sequences. Less than 0.55% of the sample goes to the ten largest clones.

The chain uses TRBV27 and TRBJ2-7; no DNA is available, so the TRBD1 call from TCRdb remains unchecked. Sequencing was performed on naive CXCR3- CD8+ T cells from blood. The cell subset or site label on this specimen signifies: CD45RO-CCR7+CD27+CD95- naive CD8+ T cells lacking CXCR3 (TNR3-). The origin of this receptor is a human donor in good health. Some clones in this sample may be carry-over from other donors' samples. The CDR3: CASSSDLWDEQYF.